Following are 26 T cell receptor beta chains from one sample sequenced in a study of Ad26.COV2.S vaccination and SARS-CoV-2 variants. The repertoire was sequenced with immunoSEQ multiplex PCR; TCRdb's copy has only in-frame clones and lacks some. The repertoire holds hundreds of thousands of clones, with about nine tenths as singletons. Treatment specified: over 15 received Ad26.COV2.S at low or high dose, single or two shots; roughly five received placebo; per-sample allocation not given. Sampling occurred on day 63 after the first vaccine or placebo injection. Here the sequenced sample was peripheral blood, taken in a trial of Ad26.COV2.S vaccine versus placebo. These receptors all stem from a person aged 18 to 59 who received the Ad26.COV2.S COVID-19 vaccine or a placebo.

The V call is TRBV11-2, the J call TRBJ2-1; D is unresolved. V was pared by 1 base and J by 9 bases, with 7 bases between. The CDR3 totals 12 residues. The germline CDR1 and CDR2 sequences are SGHAT and FQNNGV. The CDR3 nucleotides are TGTGCCAGCAGCTTAGGACTCGGTGAGCAGTTCTTC. It codes for CASSLGLGEQFF.

This clone was picked up one time. V gene TRBV5-1 combines with J gene TRBJ2-3; a weak D match, TRBD2 (5 bases). Trimming pared 5 bases from V and 0 bases from J, leaving 10 bases between. The CDR3 loop spans 14 amino acids. CDR1 is SGHRS, CDR2 YFSETQ, per germline. The CDR3 loop is CASRWRLSTDTQYF. CDR3 DNA: TGCGCCAGCAGATGGAGGCTGAGCACAGATACGCAGTATTTT.

The chain recombines TRBV7-9 with TRBJ2-5, with TRBD2 matching 13 bases. CDR1 and CDR2 from the germline V gene are SEHNR and FQNEAQ (reference sequence). This CDR3 has 16 amino acids. The junction had 3 bases not matched to a gene; V was cut back by 1 base and J by 4 bases. The CDR3 here is CASSLVTSGRGETQYF. CDR3 DNA: TGTGCCAGCAGCTTAGTTACTAGCGGGAGGGGAGAGACCCAGTACTTC.

V is TRBV7-3 and J is TRBJ2-1; D gene unclear. The length of the CDR3 is 15 residues. The germline V gene encodes CDR1 SGHTA and CDR2 FQGTGA. The V end was cut by 4 bases, the J end by 4 bases, with 14 bases between. The CDR3 is CASSSRLAAYNEQFF. DNA for the CDR3: TGTGCCAGCAGCTCGAGGTTGGCAGCTTACAATGAGCAGTTCTTC.

The chain links TRBV27 to TRBJ1-5, with TRBD1 as a possible D gene (5 bases). Trimming cost V 5 bases and J 0 bases, with 8 bases left between them. The length of the CDR3 is 14 residues. The germline V gene encodes CDR1 MNHEY and CDR2 SMNVEV (reference sequence). The CDR3 spells CASSGANSNQPQHF. The CDR3 DNA is TGTGCCAGCAGTGGGGCAAATAGCAATCAGCCCCAGCATTTT.

This sequence joins TRBV12-3 or TRBV12-4 and TRBJ2-7; TRBD2 is a possible D gene (6 bases). This CDR3 has 12 residues. V gave up 3 bases and J gave up 6 bases, with 9 bases separating them. CDR3 sequence (DNA): TGTGCCAGCAGTTTCGTCGGGGGCGAGCAGTACTTC. It codes for CASSFVGGEQYF.

The genes are TRBV4-1 and TRBJ2-5, with 9 nucleotides matching TRBD2. This CDR3 comprises 17 residues. Per germline, CDR1 MGHRA and CDR2 YSYEKL. J lost 4 bases, V lost 1 base, and 10 bases had no gene match. CDR3 protein: CASSQVLASGNPETQYF. The CDR3 coding sequence is TGCGCCAGCAGCCAAGTTTTGGCTAGCGGGAATCCAGAGACCCAGTACTTC.

The J gene is TRBJ2-5, the V gene TRBV7-9, with D perhaps matching TRBD2 (5 bases). The germline gives CDR1 SEHNR, CDR2 FQNEAQ (reference sequence). The CDR3 contains 17 residues. Between the trimmed V and J ends, which lost 1 base and 5 bases, there was a span of 20 bases. The CDR3 here is CASSLVIRGLGQETQYF. CDR3 sequence (DNA): TGTGCCAGCAGCTTAGTGATCCGCGGGCTAGGTCAGGAGACCCAGTACTTC.

This chain links TRBV15 with TRBJ2-2, with a tentative D call TRBD2 (5 bases). Germline CDR1 reads LNHNV; CDR2 reads YYDKDF (reference sequence). V gave up 2 bases and J gave up 4 bases, with 11 bases separating them. The CDR3 is 15 residues long. The CDR3 loop reads CATSRSGSVTGELFF. For the CDR3, the DNA is TGTGCCACCAGCAGAAGTGGGAGTGTCACCGGGGAGCTGTTTTTT.

The V gene is TRBV7-8, the J gene TRBJ2-3, with 11 bases identical to TRBD2. Germline V gene sequence: CDR1 SGHVS, CDR2 FQNEAQ. V was clipped by 0 bases and J by 10 bases; unmatched bases: 6. This CDR3 has 15 residues. CDR3 sequence reads: CASSLALAGDHAQYF. The CDR3 DNA reads as TGTGCCAGCAGCTTAGCACTAGCGGGAGACCATGCGCAGTATTTT.

This chain links TRBV29-1 with TRBJ1-4; maybe TRBD1 (5 bases). Germline V gene data show CDR1 as SQVTM and CDR2 as ANQGSEA. CDR3 length equals 14 residues. V lost 5 bases, J lost 6 bases, and 16 bases lay in between. CDR3 in amino acids: CSVTRGSVYEKLFF. Here the CDR3 DNA reads TGCAGCGTTACCCGGGGGAGTGTATATGAAAAACTGTTTTTT. The complete variable domain, with remaining parts taken from reference TRBV29-1 and TRBJ1-4, reads SAVISQKPSRDICQRGTSLTIQCQVDSQVTMMFWYRQQPGQSLTLIATANQGSEATYESGFVIDKFPISRPNLTFSTLTVSNMSPEDSSIYLCSVTRGSVYEKLFFGSGTQLSVL.

CDR3 DNA: TGTGCCAGCAGATCTACAGGATCTGCGCAGTTCTTC. Protein product: CASRSTGSAQFF. The chain couples TRBV11-3 to TRBJ2-1; tentatively, D is TRBD1 (5 bases). CDR3 size: 12 residues. Deletions cut 6 bases from V and 12 bases from J, with 15 bases between. CDR1 SGHNT and CDR2 YENEEA come from the germline V gene. Complete variable domain (other parts from reference TRBV11-3 and TRBJ2-1): EAGVVQSPRYKIIEKKQPVAFWCNPISGHNTLYWYLQNLGQGPELLIRYENEEAVDDSQLPKDRFSAERLKGVDSTLKIQPAELGDSAVYLCASRSTGSAQFFGPGTRLTVL.

The rearrangement links TRBV23-1 to TRBJ2-5; 10 bases line up with TRBD1. TRBV23-1 is classed as an ORF, of uncertain function. The length of the CDR3 is 14 residues. The trim removed 4 bases at V and 5 bases at J, leaving 4 bases unmatched. The CDR3 DNA reads as TGCGCCAGCAGTCTCGGACAGGGGGAGGAGACCCAGTACTTC. Translation gives CASSLGQGEETQYF.

The chain recombines TRBV4-3 with TRBJ2-1; D possibly corresponds to TRBD1 (5 bases). Germline loops: CDR1 LGHNA, CDR2 YSLEER. This CDR3 is 15 amino acids long. V dropped 0 bases and J dropped 5 bases, with 11 bases sitting between them. The CDR3 is CASSQEGAGNNEQFF. The CDR3 DNA reads TGCGCCAGCAGCCAAGAAGGGGCAGGGAACAATGAGCAGTTCTTC.

The rearrangement links TRBV7-6 to TRBJ1-1; D may be TRBD1 (5 bases). There are 15 residues in the CDR3. Trimming shortened V by 2 bases and J by 4 bases, and 14 bases separated the two germline ends. The germline CDR1 and CDR2 sequences are SGHVS and FNYEAQ. The CDR3 bases are TGTGCCAGCAGCTTAAGGGCTGGGACGGGCACTGAAGCTTTCTTT. Encoded protein: CASSLRAGTGTEAFF.

The chain employs TRBV19 and TRBJ2-3, with 12 nucleotides matching TRBD2. From germline, CDR1 is LNHDA and CDR2 SQIVND (reference sequence). V shed 3 bases, J shed 4 bases, and the junction held 5 bases outside the gene matches. The CDR3 extends over 16 amino acids. The CDR3 DNA is TGTGCCAGTAGTATGGCACTAGCGGGAGGTTCAGATACGCAGTATTTT. This translates into CASSMALAGGSDTQYF.

The V and J genes are TRBV30 and TRBJ1-2; D uncertain. The CDR3 loop spans 13 amino acids. V lost 1 base and J 8 bases, leaving 14 bases between the germline ends. Looked up from germline, CDR1 is GTSNPN and CDR2 is SVGIG (reference sequence). CDR3 nucleotide sequence: TGTGCCTGGAGTGAAGGGTTCCCAGGCGGCTACACCTTC. Its protein product is CAWSEGFPGGYTF.

The genes are TRBV23-1 and TRBJ2-6; no firm D call. TRBV23-1 is an ORF; its function is uncertain. The CDR3 runs to 12 residues. V was clipped by 8 bases and J by 8 bases, with 10 bases between them. CDR3 bases: TGCGCCAGCGCTGGCTGTACCAACGTCCTGACTTTC. Residues: CASAGCTNVLTF.

This clone has only one observation. V is TRBV13 and J is TRBJ2-7; 7 bases map to TRBD2. The CDR3 spans 16 residues. The J segment lost 5 bases and the V segment lost 4 bases, leaving 14 bases of the junction unmatched. Germline assignment: CDR1 PRHDT and CDR2 FYEKMQ (reference sequence). The CDR3 loop is CASSYPGEGGPNEQYF. For the CDR3, the DNA is TGTGCCAGCAGCTACCCCGGAGAGGGAGGGCCAAACGAGCAGTACTTC.

The rearrangement joins TRBV27 to TRBJ1-1; TRBD1 matches at 8 bases. J lost 0 bases, V lost 5 bases, and 5 bases had no gene match. CDR3 length equals 15 residues. Per germline, CDR1 MNHEY and CDR2 SMNVEV (reference sequence). CDR3 loop: CASSTRQGMNTEAFF. The CDR3 DNA is TGTGCCAGCAGTACCCGACAGGGGATGAACACTGAAGCTTTCTTT.

The chain joins TRBV5-6 to TRBJ1-2; 9 bases align to TRBD1. This CDR3 is 16 amino acids long. The germline gives CDR1 SGHDT, CDR2 YYEEEE. V lost 0 bases, J lost 4 bases, and 7 bases stayed unmatched. The CDR3 here is CASSLAAGQGRYGYTF. For the CDR3, the DNA is TGTGCCAGCAGCTTGGCCGCGGGACAGGGACGCTATGGCTACACCTTC.

This clone was seen only once. This chain links TRBV5-1 with TRBJ1-1; D call uncertain. This CDR3 region has 14 residues. The ends were cut back, 5 bases at V and 1 base at J, with 12 bases in the middle. Germline CDR1 is SGHRS and CDR2 is YFSETQ. The CDR3 is CASSSEGPNTEAFF. The DNA of the CDR3 is TGCGCCAGCAGTTCGGAGGGCCCGAACACTGAAGCTTTCTTT.

The V and J genes are TRBV12-3 or TRBV12-4 and TRBJ1-1, with D perhaps matching TRBD1 (5 bases). The CDR3 length is 11 residues. V was clipped by 4 bases and J by 11 bases, with 11 bases between them. The CDR3 protein is CASSSGLTAFF. The CDR3, as DNA: TGTGCCAGCAGTTCAGGGTTGACGGCTTTCTTT.

In this sample, this clone turned up once. The chain links TRBV30 to TRBJ1-3; a weak D match, TRBD1 (5 bases). The CDR3 has 15 amino acids. With 4 bases removed from V and 2 bases from J, the gap between germline ends came to 15 bases. Germline loops: CDR1 GTSNPN, CDR2 SVGIG (reference sequence). The CDR3 DNA follows: TGTGCCTGGACTCGCGAAGGGGTAACTGGAAACACCATATATTTT. As protein: CAWTREGVTGNTIYF. The full variable domain, with the rest looked up from reference TRBV30 and TRBJ1-3, is SQTIHQWPATLVQPVGSPLSLECTVEGTSNPNLYWYRQAAGRGLQLLFYSVGIGQISSEVPQNLSASRPQDRQFILSSKKLLLSDSGFYLCAWTREGVTGNTIYFGEGSWLTVV.

The chain uses TRBV5-1 and TRBJ2-3, with 9 nucleotides matching TRBD2. CDR1 and CDR2 (germline): SGHRS, YFSETQ. The CDR3 is made up of 14 amino acids. V was clipped by 5 bases and J by 5 bases; unmatched bases: 6. This CDR3 reads CASSAGGLKDTQYF. The CDR3 nucleotides are TGCGCCAGCAGTGCGGGAGGGCTAAAAGATACGCAGTATTTT.

The chain recombines TRBV6-2 or TRBV6-3 with TRBJ2-1; weak D call: TRBD1 (6 bases). This CDR3 comprises 14 residues. V was pared by 1 base and J by 4 bases, with 8 bases between. Germline-derived CDR1 and CDR2 are MNHEY and SVGEGT. The CDR3 loop reads CASSYWDTYNEQFF. Written as DNA, the CDR3 is TGTGCCAGCAGTTACTGGGACACTTACAATGAGCAGTTCTTC.